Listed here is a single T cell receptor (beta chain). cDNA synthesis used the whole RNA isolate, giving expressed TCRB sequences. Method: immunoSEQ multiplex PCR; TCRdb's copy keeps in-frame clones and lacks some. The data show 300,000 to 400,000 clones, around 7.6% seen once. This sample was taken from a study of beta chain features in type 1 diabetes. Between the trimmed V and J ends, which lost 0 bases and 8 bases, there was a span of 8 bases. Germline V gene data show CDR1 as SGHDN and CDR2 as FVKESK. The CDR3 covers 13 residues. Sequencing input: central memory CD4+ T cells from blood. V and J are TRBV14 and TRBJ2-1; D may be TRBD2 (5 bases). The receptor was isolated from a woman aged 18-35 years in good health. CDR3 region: CASSQDRGYEQFF. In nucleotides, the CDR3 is TGTGCCAGCAGCCAAGATCGGGGTTATGAGCAGTTCTTC.